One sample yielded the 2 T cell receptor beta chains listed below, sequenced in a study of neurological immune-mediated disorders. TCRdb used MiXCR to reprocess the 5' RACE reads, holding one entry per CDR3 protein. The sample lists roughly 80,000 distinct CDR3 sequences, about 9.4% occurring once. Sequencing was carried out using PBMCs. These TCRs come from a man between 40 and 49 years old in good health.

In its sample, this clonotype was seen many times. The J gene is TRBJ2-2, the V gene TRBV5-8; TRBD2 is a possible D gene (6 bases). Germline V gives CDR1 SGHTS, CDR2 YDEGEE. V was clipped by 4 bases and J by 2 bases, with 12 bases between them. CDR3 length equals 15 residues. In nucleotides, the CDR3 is TGTGCCAGCAGCCCCGGGACTTTAAACACCGGGGAGCTGTTTTTT. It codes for CASSPGTLNTGELFF. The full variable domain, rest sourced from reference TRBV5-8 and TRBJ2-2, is EAGVTQSPTHLIKTRGQQATLRCSPISGHTSVYWYQQALGLGLQFLLWYDEGEERNRGNFPPRFSGRQFPNYSSELNVNALELEDSALYLCASSPGTLNTGELFFGEGSRLTVL.

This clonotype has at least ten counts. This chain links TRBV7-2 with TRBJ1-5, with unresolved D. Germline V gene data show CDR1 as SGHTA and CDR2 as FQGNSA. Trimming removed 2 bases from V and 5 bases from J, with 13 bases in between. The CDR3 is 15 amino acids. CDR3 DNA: TGTGCCAGCAGCTTAACGGCAGTTGTTGATCAGCCCCAGCATTTT. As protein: CASSLTAVVDQPQHF. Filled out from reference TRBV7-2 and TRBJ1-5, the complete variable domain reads GAGVSQSPSNKVTEKGKDVELRCDPISGHTALYWYRQSLGQGLEFLIYFQGNSAPDKSGLPSDRFSAERTGGSVSTLTIQRTQQEDSAVYLCASSLTAVVDQPQHFGDGTRLSIL.